This record looks at one TCR beta chain sequence and its context. Its antigen is not identified. Isolation of PBMCs was performed on 8.5 to 10 ml fresh peripheral blood. These data come from a study of T cells in Graves' hyperthyroidism and ophthalmopathy. Study-wide results and limits: Most thyroid clonotypes expanded above 0.001 appeared in blood too. From stable hyperthyroidism, ophthalmopathy was separated by a 13 V-J model.

The germline V and J ends were trimmed by 0 bases and 1 base, with 9 bases remaining between them. CDR3 size: 15 residues. CDR1 and CDR2 from the germline V gene are MGHRA and YSYEKL. The investigators amplified TCR beta CDR3 regions from RNA transcripts. HTBI primers were the set used in a first-round RT-PCR of the TCR CDR3. MiXCR, applied by TCRdb to the multiplex PCR reads, yields one record per CDR3 protein. Among about 580,000 distinct CDR3 sequences, approximately 15% were seen once, and the ten largest hold about 5.8%. The chain couples TRBV4-1 to TRBJ1-1, with D tentatively TRBD1 (6 bases). The sequence was obtained from a woman aged 25 to 39 with Graves' hyperthyroidism that later progressed to Graves' ophthalmopathy. The sequencing input was blood. CDR3 in DNA: TGCGCCAGCAGCCAAGAACAGGGCCCGAACACTGAAGCTTTCTTT. It yields the protein CASSQEQGPNTEAFF.